This T cell receptor beta chain was observed in a study of CD8+ T cells in alopecia areata. Study results and caveats: Relative to normal scalp, lesional scalp, especially alopecia totalis/universalis, showed higher clonality. Possibly as an HLA-related effect, TCR sharing across patients appeared less clear than in mice.

Following RNA extraction, reverse transcription yielded cDNA that acted as the sequencing template. TCRdb's table, derived via immunoSEQ multiplex PCR, lists solely in-frame clones and lacks some. The data contain more than 90,000 clones, about three fifths of them singletons. Treatment described: oral pan-JAK inhibitor, 5-10 mg twice daily. Cell sorting was applied to PBMCs, and CD4+ and CD8+ T cells were collected. V shed 1 base and J 5 bases; nucleotides not matched to a gene: 6. This CDR3 contains 16 residues. Per the germline V gene, CDR1 is SGHAT and CDR2 is FQNNGV. This clone was observed many times. The antigen is undetermined.

The chain recombines TRBV11-2 with TRBJ2-3; 10 bases are shared with TRBD2. This specimen consisted of CD8+ T cells sorted from blood, obtained at week 24, from a patient treated with tofacitinib. The TCR sequence derives from a human donor with alopecia areata. CDR3 bases: TGTGCCAGCAGCTTAGTAGCGGGGGGCGGGGGAGATACGCAGTATTTT. Protein: CASSLVAGGGGDTQYF. Full variable domain (rest looked up from reference TRBV11-2 and TRBJ2-3): EAGVAQSPRYKIIEKRQSVAFWCNPISGHATLYWYQQILGQGPKLLIQFQNNGVVDDSQLPKDRFSAERLKGVDSTLKIQPAKLEDSAVYLCASSLVAGGGGDTQYFGPGTRLTVL.